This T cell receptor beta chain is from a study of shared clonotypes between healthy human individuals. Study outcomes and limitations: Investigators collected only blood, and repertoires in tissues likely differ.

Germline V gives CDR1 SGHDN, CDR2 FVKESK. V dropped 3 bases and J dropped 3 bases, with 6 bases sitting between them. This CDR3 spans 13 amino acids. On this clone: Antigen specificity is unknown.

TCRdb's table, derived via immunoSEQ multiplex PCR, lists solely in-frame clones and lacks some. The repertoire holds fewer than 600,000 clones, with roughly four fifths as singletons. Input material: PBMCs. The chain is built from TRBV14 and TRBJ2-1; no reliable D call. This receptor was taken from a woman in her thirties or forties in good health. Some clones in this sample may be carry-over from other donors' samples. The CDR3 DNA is TGTGCCAGCAGCCAGGTACTCTACAATGAGCAGTTCTTC. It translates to CASSQVLYNEQFF.